This T cell receptor beta chain was retrieved from a study of cytomegalovirus exposure and HLA in healthy donors. Study-wide results and caveats: Researchers counted some 150 TCR beta chains as cytomegalovirus-associated. A few CMV-associated chains proved CMV antigen-specific in vitro. A classifier reportedly called cytomegalovirus status with high sensitivity and specificity.

Trimming at V came to 4 bases and at J to 2 bases, leaving 13 bases not matched to a gene. Germline CDR1 is MRHNA and CDR2 is SNTAGT. The CDR3 is 19 amino acids. Using immunoSEQ multiplex PCR, the repertoire was profiled, and TCRdb retains in-frame clones only, with some absent. The table records 50,000 to 80,000 clones, around nine tenths of them present only once. The donors belonged to the approximately 130-subject validation cohort, separate from the approximately 670-subject first cohort. In regard to this clone: Its antigen is unknown.

Sample: PBMCs. The TCR originated in a young woman in good health and CMV-seronegative. The J gene is TRBJ1-4, the V gene TRBV6-4; TRBD1 matches 10 bases. The CDR3 DNA sequence: TGTGCCAGCAGTGGAATGACAGGGGGCGGGGGGGTGACTAATGAAAAACTGTTTTTT. It translates to CASSGMTGGGGVTNEKLFF.